A single sample gave rise to the 11 T cell receptor beta chains below, sequenced in a study of blood T cell repertoires in COVID-19. Here immunoSEQ multiplex PCR was the method, and the copy in TCRdb shows in-frame clones only, minus some. This repertoire shows fewer than 250,000 clones, 80% to 90% found once; its top ten account for approximately 0.75%. The sample taken for sequencing was peripheral blood. The source of these receptors is a woman in her 70s with acute or convalescent COVID-19.

The chain employs TRBV7-2 and TRBJ2-1, with 8 positions matching TRBD1. CDR3 length: 16 amino acids. Germline CDR1 SGHTA, CDR2 FQGNSA. Unmatched junction bases numbered 15, after V lost 5 bases and J lost 9 bases. CDR3 residues: CASSLHSRQGLSEQFF. The CDR3 DNA follows: TGTGCCAGCAGCCTCCATTCACGACAGGGGCTCAGTGAGCAGTTCTTC. Based on the CDR3 plus reference TRBV7-2 and TRBJ2-1, the full variable domain is GAGVSQSPSNKVTEKGKDVELRCDPISGHTALYWYRQSLGQGLEFLIYFQGNSAPDKSGLPSDRFSAERTGGSVSTLTIQRTQQEDSAVYLCASSLHSRQGLSEQFFGPGTRLTVL.

The CDR3 bases are TGCGCCAGCAGCCAAGGTTGGGGAGGGCTCAATGAGCAGTTCTTC. It yields the protein CASSQGWGGLNEQFF. This chain joins TRBV4-1 and TRBJ2-1, with TRBD2 matching 7 bases. The ends lost 1 base at V and 6 bases at J; junction bases unmatched: 6. Germline values: CDR1 MGHRA, CDR2 YSYEKL. The CDR3 runs to 15 residues.

J is TRBJ2-1 and V is TRBV12-5; tentatively, D is TRBD2 (5 bases). The CDR3 is 15 amino acids. V gave up 7 bases and J gave up 5 bases, with 18 bases separating them. The germline V gene encodes CDR1 LGHNT and CDR2 FRNRAP. The CDR3 bases are TGTGCTAGTGCCACCCTCAGACTACGTAACAATGAGCAGTTCTTC. The encoded protein is CASATLRLRNNEQFF. Combining the CDR3 with reference TRBV12-5 and TRBJ2-1 gives the whole variable domain DARVTQTPRHKVTEMGQEVTMRCQPILGHNTVFWYRQTMMQGLELLAYFRNRAPLDDSGMPKDRFSAEMPDATLATLKIQPSEPRDSAVYFCASATLRLRNNEQFFGPGTRLTVL.

The V and J genes are TRBV18 and TRBJ2-5; the D gene is possibly TRBD1 (7 bases). This CDR3 comprises 19 residues. Trimming shortened V by 2 bases and J by 1 base, and 23 bases separated the two germline ends. CDR1 and CDR2 (germline): KGHSH, LQKENI. CDR3 nucleotide sequence: TGTGCCAGCTCACCATACCCCTTGGGGCAGGGGGGACCCCAAGAGACCCAGTACTTC. Translated, it gives CASSPYPLGQGGPQETQYF. The complete variable domain, with remaining parts taken from reference TRBV18 and TRBJ2-5, reads NAGVMQNPRHLVRRRGQEARLRCSPMKGHSHVYWYRQLPEEGLKFMVYLQKENIIDESGMPKERFSAEFPKEGPSILRIQQVVRGDSAAYFCASSPYPLGQGGPQETQYFGPGTRLLVL.

This clone was recorded only once. The chain recombines TRBV29-1 with TRBJ1-1; a possible D gene is TRBD1 (5 bases). Looked up from germline, CDR1 is SQVTM and CDR2 is ANQGSEA. The CDR3 contains 12 residues. V lost 4 bases to trimming and J lost 6 bases, with 12 bases between them. The CDR3 DNA sequence: TGCAGCGTTGGGGGCGCGAGGTCTGAAGCTTTCTTT. Translation: CSVGGARSEAFF.

The J gene is TRBJ2-7, the V gene TRBV6-6; D is possibly TRBD1 (6 bases). The germline CDR1 and CDR2 sequences are MNHNY and SVGAGI (reference sequence). V was clipped by 5 bases and J by 7 bases, with 21 bases between them. The CDR3 is 15 residues long. CDR3 nucleotides: TGTGCCAGCAGTCCTTTCCCTCAGGGGAACTGGGAGCAGTACTTC. This translates into CASSPFPQGNWEQYF.

The rearrangement joins TRBV6-5 to TRBJ1-4; D unclear. The CDR3 has 13 amino acids. The V and J ends lost 2 bases and 5 bases respectively, with 6 bases between them. The germline CDR1 and CDR2 sequences are MNHEY and SVGAGI. The CDR3 coding sequence is TGTGCCAGCAGTTACAGGGAGAATGAAAAACTGTTTTTT. Protein: CASSYRENEKLFF.

The chain combines TRBV4-1 with TRBJ1-2; 7 nucleotides align to TRBD1. CDR1 and CDR2 (germline): MGHRA, YSYEKL. V shed 0 bases and J 2 bases; nucleotides not matched to a gene: 9. The CDR3 covers 17 residues. CDR3 DNA: TGCGCCAGCAGCCAAGATAGAGAGACAGGGCAAAACTATGGCTACACCTTC. Translation gives CASSQDRETGQNYGYTF.

The CDR3 DNA reads as TGCGCCAGCAGCGCCCAGGGTTCGGCTAACTATGGCTACACCTTC. Amino acids: CASSAQGSANYGYTF. The chain couples TRBV5-1 to TRBJ1-2; TRBD1 might be the D (5 bases). The CDR3 is 15 amino acids. CDR1 is SGHRS and CDR2 is YFSETQ in the germline V gene. V lost 4 bases to trimming and J lost 0 bases, with 13 bases between them.

CDR3 in amino acids: CASSLGAAGDYYEQYF. CDR3 DNA sequence: TGTGCCAGCAGCTTAGGGGCAGCGGGAGATTACTACGAGCAGTACTTC. This rearrangement joins TRBV7-2 to TRBJ2-7; 8 nucleotides agree with TRBD2. The CDR3 loop spans 16 amino acids. The V segment lost 1 base and the J segment 3 bases; nucleotides outside the gene matches: 8. Germline V gene data show CDR1 as SGHTA and CDR2 as FQGNSA.

The J gene is TRBJ2-7, the V gene TRBV7-2, with 12 bases that match TRBD1. Looked up from germline, CDR1 is SGHTA and CDR2 is FQGNSA. Trimming took 3 bases from V and 2 from J; bases not matched to a gene: 8. The CDR3 length is 17 residues. CDR3 in amino acids: CASSFGTGGASTYEQYF. Here the CDR3 DNA reads TGTGCCAGCAGCTTTGGGACAGGGGGCGCATCAACCTACGAGCAGTACTTC.